A selection of T cell receptor beta chains follows, all from one sample in a study of CD8+ T cells in alopecia areata. The repertoire was sequenced with immunoSEQ multiplex PCR; TCRdb's copy has only in-frame clones and lacks some. Altogether about 160,000 clones are present, roughly 65% being singletons, with the ten largest covering 0.75% to 0.95%. The source material was CD4+ T cells sorted from blood, sampled at week 4, from a patient treated with tofacitinib. These receptors were taken from a human donor with alopecia areata. Both conserved end residues are part of each CDR3. The D gene is left open where the match is weak. The size entry is marked missing in some rows and otherwise reads once, few, many or a size class.

cdr3_aa	cdr3_nt	j_call	clone_size	d_call	v_call
CASSVHGENSPLHF	TGTGCCAGCAGCGTACACGGGGAGAATTCACCCCTCCACTTT	TRBJ1-6	.	.	TRBV6-6
CSVATFGRTQETQYF	TGCAGCGTGGCAACATTTGGGAGGACCCAAGAGACCCAGTACTTC	TRBJ2-5	.	.	TRBV29-1
CAWSPYPPLRGSVRYTF	TGTGCCTGGAGTCCTTACCCTCCCCTCCGGGGGAGTGTACGCTACACCTTC	TRBJ1-2	.	.	TRBV30
CASSLGRGDTQYF	TGCGCCAGCAGCTTGGGAAGGGGGGATACGCAGTATTTT	TRBJ2-3	few	.	TRBV5-1
CASSLVHGYNSPLHF	TGTGCCAGCAGCTTAGTCCACGGGTATAATTCACCCCTCCACTTT	TRBJ1-6	.	.	TRBV7-2
CAWNPDSITGELFF	TGTGCCTGGAACCCTGACAGCATCACCGGGGAGCTGTTTTTT	TRBJ2-2	.	.	TRBV30
CSVPPQNTGELFF	TGCAGCGTGCCCCCGCAGAACACCGGGGAGCTGTTTTTT	TRBJ2-2	.	.	TRBV29-1
CASSPGQGNTGELFF	TGTGCCAGCAGTCCGGGACAGGGGAACACCGGGGAGCTGTTTTTT	TRBJ2-2	.	TRBD1	TRBV2
CASSLMGPATNQPQHF	TGTGCCAGCAGCTTGATGGGTCCGGCCACAAATCAGCCCCAGCATTTT	TRBJ1-5	few	.	TRBV5-6
CASGKDRSTGELFF	TGCGCCAGCGGAAAGGACAGATCCACCGGGGAGCTGTTTTTT	TRBJ2-2	.	.	TRBV5-1
CASSVTRSTDTQYF	TGTGCCAGCAGCGTTACCCGTTCAACAGATACGCAGTATTTT	TRBJ2-3	once	.	TRBV9
CASSPGTGGPGANVLTF	TGTGCCAGCAGCCCCGGGACAGGGGGACCTGGGGCCAACGTCCTGACTTTC	TRBJ2-6	.	TRBD1	TRBV4-2
CSVGRRGSSYEQYF	TGCAGCGTTGGGAGACGGGGGAGCTCCTACGAGCAGTACTTC	TRBJ2-7	.	.	TRBV29-1
CSVQTSNRGIGETQYF	TGCAGCGTTCAAACATCGAACAGGGGGATTGGGGAGACCCAGTACTTC	TRBJ2-5	few	TRBD1	TRBV29-1
CASSLAGAGRGGYTF	TGTGCCAGCAGCTTAGCGGGGGCAGGCCGTGGGGGCTACACCTTC	TRBJ1-2	.	.	TRBV7-2
CAWSQGTAEAFF	TGTGCCTGGAGTCAGGGTACCGCTGAAGCTTTCTTT	TRBJ1-1	.	.	TRBV30
CASSFTRTGGLEETQYF	TGCGCCAGCAGCTTTACTAGGACAGGGGGCCTGGAAGAGACCCAGTACTTC	TRBJ2-5	.	TRBD1	TRBV5-1
CSVGIYEQYF	TGCAGCGTTGGGATCTACGAGCAGTACTTC	TRBJ2-7	.	.	TRBV29-1
CAWNRPGRLDGYTF	TGTGCCTGGAACCGCCCAGGGAGGCTGGATGGCTACACCTTC	TRBJ1-2	.	.	TRBV30
CASSRLAVGELFF	TGTGCCAGCAGCCGCCTAGCAGTCGGGGAGCTGTTTTTT	TRBJ2-2	.	.	TRBV9
CASGLATGKDQPQHF	TGTGCTAGTGGTTTGGCCACAGGGAAAGATCAGCCCCAGCATTTT	TRBJ1-5	.	.	TRBV12-5
CAISESRGRGTGELFF	TGTGCCATCAGTGAGTCGAGGGGGCGCGGCACCGGGGAGCTGTTTTTT	TRBJ2-2	few	TRBD1	TRBV10-3
CSARILNTQYF	TGCAGTGCTAGAATATTGAACACCCAGTACTTC	TRBJ2-5	once	.	TRBV20-1
CSVKGQYEQYF	TGCAGCGTCAAAGGACAGTACGAGCAGTACTTC	TRBJ2-7	.	.	TRBV29-1
CAWSGTENSPLHF	TGTGCCTGGAGTGGGACCGAGAATTCACCCCTCCACTTT	TRBJ1-6	.	.	TRBV30
CATSRDALGGNTGELFF	TGTGCCACCAGCAGAGATGCCTTAGGGGGGAACACCGGGGAGCTGTTTTTT	TRBJ2-2	.	.	TRBV15
CAWTAGTGTYEQYF	TGTGCCTGGACCGCCGGGACAGGGACCTACGAGCAGTACTTC	TRBJ2-7	.	TRBD1	TRBV30
CASTRTGLNEQFF	TGTGCCAGCACCCGGACAGGTCTCAATGAGCAGTTCTTC	TRBJ2-1	.	TRBD1	TRBV2
CSVRGTGVNQPQHF	TGCAGCGTCCGCGGGACAGGGGTCAATCAGCCCCAGCATTTT	TRBJ1-5	.	TRBD1	TRBV29-1
CASSEHAGSLGDYGYTF	TGTGCCAGCAGTGAACACGCGGGTTCTCTCGGTGACTATGGCTACACCTTC	TRBJ1-2	.	.	TRBV6-1
CASSIAAGPNQPQHF	TGTGCCAGTAGTATAGCTGCAGGCCCGAATCAGCCCCAGCATTTT	TRBJ1-5	.	.	TRBV19
CASSVGTGSSPLHF	TGTGCCAGCAGCGTCGGGACAGGGAGTTCACCCCTCCACTTT	TRBJ1-6	.	TRBD1	TRBV7-3
CSVGPDSTDTQYF	TGCAGCGTTGGACCGGACAGCACAGATACGCAGTATTTT	TRBJ2-3	few	.	TRBV29-1
CSVVLGLYGYTF	TGCAGCGTTGTACTGGGGCTCTATGGCTACACCTTC	TRBJ1-2	few	.	TRBV29-1
CASSPWTNLDEQFF	TGTGCCAGCAGCCCCTGGACCAACCTCGATGAGCAGTTCTTC	TRBJ2-1	.	.	TRBV7-3
CAWGTGHLNTEAFF	TGTGCCTGGGGGACCGGACACCTGAACACTGAAGCTTTCTTT	TRBJ1-1	.	.	TRBV30
CATSRDRGDTGELFF	TGTGCCACCAGCCGGGATAGGGGTGACACCGGGGAGCTGTTTTTT	TRBJ2-2	.	.	TRBV15
CSVNRNMNTEAFF	TGCAGCGTGAACAGGAACATGAACACTGAAGCTTTCTTT	TRBJ1-1	.	.	TRBV29-1
CASSSGGLGEAFF	TGTGCCAGCAGCTCTGGGGGTTTGGGTGAAGCTTTCTTT	TRBJ1-1	once	.	TRBV5-4
CAISDFGDRSGNRQYF	TGTGCCATCAGTGATTTCGGAGACCGAAGCGGGAATCGACAGTACTTC	TRBJ2-5	.	TRBD2	TRBV10-3
CAWSVLGQGVGEQYF	TGTGCCTGGAGTGTATTGGGACAGGGTGTCGGCGAGCAGTACTTC	TRBJ2-7	few	TRBD1	TRBV30
CATRPGTSGTDTQYF	TGTGCCACCCGGCCCGGGACTAGCGGCACAGATACGCAGTATTTT	TRBJ2-3	.	TRBD2	TRBV4-2
CASSYNRGQRNGYTF	TGCGCCAGCAGCTATAACAGGGGCCAGCGTAATGGCTACACCTTC	TRBJ1-2	.	TRBD1	TRBV5-1
CASSDVINSPLHF	TGTGCCAGCTCCGACGTTATCAATTCACCCCTCCACTTT	TRBJ1-6	.	.	TRBV18
CASREERGSTDTQYF	TGTGCCAGCAGAGAAGAGCGGGGGAGCACAGATACGCAGTATTTT	TRBJ2-3	.	TRBD2	TRBV2
CSGDRGRNTEAFF	TGCAGCGGCGACAGGGGGAGAAACACTGAAGCTTTCTTT	TRBJ1-1	.	TRBD1	TRBV29-1
CASSLHWDSAPDTQYF	TGTGCCAGCAGTTTACACTGGGACTCAGCACCAGATACGCAGTATTTT	TRBJ2-3	.	.	TRBV27
CASSFWDDEQYF	TGTGCCAGCAGCTTTTGGGACGACGAGCAGTACTTC	TRBJ2-7	once	.	TRBV5-6
CASSQAFGGMDTQYF	TGCGCCAGCAGCCAAGCATTCGGGGGAATGGATACGCAGTATTTT	TRBJ2-3	.	.	TRBV4-3
CASSLRQNTEAFF	TGTGCCAGCAGCCTCCGACAGAACACTGAAGCTTTCTTT	TRBJ1-1	.	.	TRBV27
CASSPNSAGTANNSPLHF	TGTGCCAGCAGTCCAAACTCTGCTGGGACGGCAAATAATTCACCCCTCCACTTT	TRBJ1-6	.	.	TRBV27
CSVESAWYGYTF	TGCAGCGTTGAGTCAGCTTGGTATGGCTACACCTTC	TRBJ1-2	few	.	TRBV29-1
CASSTVRDAGELFF	TGTGCCAGCAGCACCGTCAGGGACGCCGGGGAGCTGTTTTTT	TRBJ2-2	once	.	TRBV27
CAITPGQKDEQYF	TGTGCCATCACCCCGGGACAGAAGGACGAGCAGTACTTC	TRBJ2-7	.	TRBD1	TRBV10-3
CASSLGLAGIETQYF	TGCGCCAGCAGCCTGGGACTAGCGGGGATCGAGACCCAGTACTTC	TRBJ2-5	.	TRBD2	TRBV5-1
CAWRRGRSTNYGYTF	TGTGCCTGGAGACGGGGACGCTCAACTAACTATGGCTACACCTTC	TRBJ1-2	few	.	TRBV30
CSVEVPGNYGYTF	TGCAGCGTTGAAGTCCCAGGGAACTATGGCTACACCTTC	TRBJ1-2	.	.	TRBV29-1
CASSLGSGGVYNEQFF	TGTGCCAGCAGCTTAGGCAGCGGGGGAGTCTACAATGAGCAGTTCTTC	TRBJ2-1	.	TRBD2	TRBV7-3
CSVTGQGDEQYF	TGCAGCGTTACAGGACAGGGGGACGAGCAGTACTTC	TRBJ2-7	.	TRBD1	TRBV29-1
CASSPPRTRSGSPLHF	TGTGCCAGCAGTCCTCCCCGGACTCGCTCTGGCTCACCCCTCCACTTT	TRBJ1-6	.	.	TRBV27